This T cell receptor (beta chain) comes out of a study of post-analysis software for immune sequencing data. Across the study: Relapsing-remitting, secondary progressive and progressive-relapsing forms of multiple sclerosis all featured among disease courses. Study results and limitations: The five TRBV segments detected at higher frequency in patients than in controls included TRBV5-6, TRBV5-1 and TRBV20-1. When compared against controls, multiple sclerosis patients showed significantly lower normalized Chao1 diversity.

Germline-derived CDR1 and CDR2 are MGHRA and YSYEKL. V dropped 0 bases and J dropped 2; count of bases not matched to a gene: 6. The CDR3 spans 16 residues. In regard to this clonotype: The antigen remains unidentified.

Libraries were made from TCR beta cDNA, and they carried unique molecular identifiers. TCRdb fed the PCR reads into MiXCR, producing one record per CDR3 protein. The sample has hundreds of thousands of distinct CDR3 sequences, roughly 50% seen once; the top ten hold over 4%. The chain joins TRBV4-1 to TRBJ1-1; 7 bases line up with TRBD1. This TCR derives from a girl aged 5-17 years with multiple sclerosis. The sequencing sample was made of blood. The CDR3 DNA reads TGCGCCAGCAGCCAAGATATCAACAGGGGAAACACTGAAGCTTTCTTT. Translation gives CASSQDINRGNTEAFF.